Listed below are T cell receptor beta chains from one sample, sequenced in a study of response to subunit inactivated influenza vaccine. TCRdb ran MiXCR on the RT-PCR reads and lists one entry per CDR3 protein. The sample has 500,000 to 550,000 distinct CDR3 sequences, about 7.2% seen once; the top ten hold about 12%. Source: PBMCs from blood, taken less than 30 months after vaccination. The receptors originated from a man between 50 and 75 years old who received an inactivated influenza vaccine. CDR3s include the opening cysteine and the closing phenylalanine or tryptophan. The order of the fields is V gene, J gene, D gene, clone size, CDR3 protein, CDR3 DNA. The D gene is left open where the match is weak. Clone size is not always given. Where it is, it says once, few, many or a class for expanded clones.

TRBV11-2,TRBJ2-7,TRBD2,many,CASSLPGGHEQYF,TGTGCCAGCAGCCTACCGGGGGGTCACGAGCAGTACTTC
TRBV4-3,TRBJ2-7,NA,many,CASSQDKTDEQYF,TGCGCCAGCAGCCAGGATAAAACCGACGAGCAGTACTTC
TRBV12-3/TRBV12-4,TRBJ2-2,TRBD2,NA,CASSLISGRAGGELFF,TGTGCCAGCAGTTTAATTAGCGGGAGGGCCGGCGGGGAGCTGTTTTTT
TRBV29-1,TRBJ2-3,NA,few,CSVEEGGTQYF,TGCAGCGTTGAGGAGGGAGGTACGCAGTATTTT
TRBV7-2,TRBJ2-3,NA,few,CASSQPGTGTDTQYF,TGTGCCAGCAGCCAACCAGGGACGGGCACAGATACGCAGTATTTT
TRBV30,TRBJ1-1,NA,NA,CAWIHRTEAFF,TGTGCCTGGATCCACCGAACTGAAGCTTTCTTT
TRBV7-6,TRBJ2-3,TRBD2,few,CASSFWERGSTDTQYF,TGTGCCAGCAGCTTTTGGGAGCGGGGGAGTACAGATACGCAGTATTTT
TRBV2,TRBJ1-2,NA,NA,CASSEVSGAVDGYTF,TGTGCCAGCAGTGAAGTTTCGGGGGCAGTTGATGGCTACACCTTC
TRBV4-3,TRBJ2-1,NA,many,CASSQDPPYNEQFF,TGCGCCAGCAGCCAAGATCCTCCGTACAATGAGCAGTTCTTC
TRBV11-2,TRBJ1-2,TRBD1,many,CASSSPGQRYGYTF,TGTGCCAGCAGCTCGCCGGGACAGCGTTATGGCTACACCTTC
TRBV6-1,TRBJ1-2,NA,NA,CASSEGVGQTYGYTF,TGTGCCAGCAGTGAAGGAGTAGGGCAGACTTATGGCTACACCTTC
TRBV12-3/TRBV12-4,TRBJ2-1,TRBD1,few,CASSNSGTGGAEQFF,TGTGCCAGCAGTAACTCCGGGACAGGGGGTGCTGAGCAGTTCTTC
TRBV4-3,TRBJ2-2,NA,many,CASSQSSAPNTGELFF,TGCGCCAGCAGCCAATCTAGCGCGCCAAACACCGGGGAGCTGTTTTTT
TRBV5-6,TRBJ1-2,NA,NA,CASSLSGNLPGYTF,TGTGCCAGCAGCTTGTCAGGGAACTTACCCGGCTACACCTTC
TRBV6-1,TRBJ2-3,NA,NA,CASSQGIFRRDHWDTQYF,TGTGCCAGCAGTCAGGGGATTTTTCGGCGGGACCACTGGGATACGCAGTATTTT
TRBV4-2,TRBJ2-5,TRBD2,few,CASSQDTGTKQTQYF,TGTGCCAGCAGCCAAGATACCGGGACTAAGCAGACCCAGTACTTC
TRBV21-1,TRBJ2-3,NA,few,CASSKDAGTSTDTQYF,TGTGCCAGCAGCAAAGACGCGGGGACTAGCACAGATACGCAGTATTTT
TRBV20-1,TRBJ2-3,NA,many,CSARVGVSRDTQYF,TGCAGTGCTAGAGTGGGGGTGTCTAGAGATACGCAGTATTTT
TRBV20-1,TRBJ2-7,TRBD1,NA,CSANDGTGKFYEQYF,TGCAGTGCCAATGATGGGACAGGGAAATTCTACGAGCAGTACTTC
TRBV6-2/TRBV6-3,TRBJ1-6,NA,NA,CASSYPVLQNSPLHF,TGTGCCAGCAGTTACCCGGTGCTGCAGAATTCACCCCTCCACTTT
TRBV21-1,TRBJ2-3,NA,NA,CASSYLGTSVYTQYF,TGTGCCAGCAGTTACCTTGGGACTAGCGTATATACGCAGTATTTT
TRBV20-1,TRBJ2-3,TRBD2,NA,CSAGRGAGRTDTQYF,TGCAGTGCCGGGAGGGGAGCGGGACGCACAGATACGCAGTATTTT
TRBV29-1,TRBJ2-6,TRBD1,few,CSVGGRGGLSGANVLTF,TGCAGCGTAGGGGGCCGAGGGGGCTTGTCTGGGGCCAACGTCCTGACTTTC
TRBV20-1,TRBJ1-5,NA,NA,CSARDFQGHQPQHF,TGCAGTGCTAGAGATTTCCAGGGCCATCAGCCCCAGCATTTT
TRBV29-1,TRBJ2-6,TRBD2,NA,CSVSGRAYGANVLTF,TGCAGCGTTAGCGGGAGGGCCTATGGGGCCAACGTCCTGACTTTC
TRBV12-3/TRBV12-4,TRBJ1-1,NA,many,CASSYLHWNTEAFF,TGTGCCAGCAGTTACCTTCATTGGAACACTGAAGCTTTCTTT
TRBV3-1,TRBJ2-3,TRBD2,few,CASSKAGSTDTQYF,TGTGCCAGCAGCAAAGCGGGGAGCACAGATACGCAGTATTTT
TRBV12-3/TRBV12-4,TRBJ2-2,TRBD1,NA,CASRPPPTGAGELFF,TGTGCCAGCAGACCACCTCCAACAGGGGCCGGGGAGCTGTTTTTT
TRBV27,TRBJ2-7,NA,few,CASTPRGMSYEQYF,TGTGCCAGCACCCCCCGGGGCATGTCCTACGAGCAGTACTTC
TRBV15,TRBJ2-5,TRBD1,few,CATSRTRQGMETQYF,TGTGCCACCAGCAGAACTAGACAGGGTATGGAGACCCAGTACTTC
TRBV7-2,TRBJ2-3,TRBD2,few,CASSPPGKRGLDTQYF,TGTGCCAGCAGCCCCCCCGGGAAGCGGGGGCTAGATACGCAGTATTTT
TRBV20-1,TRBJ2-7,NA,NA,CSASSDNRGEQYF,TGCAGTGCTAGCTCGGACAATCGGGGCGAGCAGTACTTC
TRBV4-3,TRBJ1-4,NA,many,CASSQAGSTNEKLFF,TGCGCCAGCAGCCAAGCGGGAAGTACTAATGAAAAACTGTTTTTT
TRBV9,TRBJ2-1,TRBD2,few,CASSPQSGARSYNEQFF,TGTGCCAGCAGCCCCCAGAGCGGGGCCCGCTCCTACAATGAGCAGTTCTTC
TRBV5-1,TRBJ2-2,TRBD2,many,CASSAGTSNTGELFF,TGCGCCAGCAGCGCCGGGACTAGCAACACCGGGGAGCTGTTTTTT
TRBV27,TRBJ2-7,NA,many,CASSLGGTTYEQYF,TGTGCCAGCAGTTTAGGCGGGACGACCTACGAGCAGTACTTC
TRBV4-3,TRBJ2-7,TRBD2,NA,CASSPTARDYSYEQYF,TGCGCCAGCAGTCCGACAGCGAGGGACTACTCCTACGAGCAGTACTTC